This note documents a single T cell receptor (beta chain) sequence. Antigen specificity is unknown. Germline V gene sequence: CDR1 GTSNPN, CDR2 SVGIG (reference sequence). J was trimmed by 7 bases and V by 1 base; bases with no gene match: 6. The CDR3 extends over 14 amino acids. A multiplex PCR was run with 60 Vbeta primers and 13 Jbeta primers. TCRdb's table, derived via immunoSEQ multiplex PCR, lists solely in-frame clones and lacks some. This table holds about 160,000 clones, approximately 84% found once. This record belongs to a study of cytomegalovirus exposure and HLA in healthy donors. Study context: Membership in the Caucasian-associated ancestry cluster was found for around four fifths of almost 400 genotyped donors. Study-wide results and limits: TCR beta sequences reportedly predicted most subjects' HLA-A and HLA-B alleles accurately. Specific recognition of CMV antigens was confirmed in vitro for a few chains (all CMV-associated). The study had only CMV serostatus as immune exposure information.

This chain uses TRBV30 with TRBJ1-4; 7 bases match TRBD1. The clonotype comes from a woman in her thirties or forties in good health and CMV-seropositive. What was sequenced was PBMCs. The CDR3 protein is CAWSDRGGSEKLFF. Written as DNA, the CDR3 is TGTGCCTGGAGTGACAGGGGCGGTAGTGAAAAACTGTTTTTT. The full variable domain, completed using reference TRBV30 and TRBJ1-4, is SQTIHQWPATLVQPVGSPLSLECTVEGTSNPNLYWYRQAAGRGLQLLFYSVGIGQISSEVPQNLSASRPQDRQFILSSKKLLLSDSGFYLCAWSDRGGSEKLFFGSGTQLSVL.